The 7 T cell receptor beta chains given below trace back to one sample, sequenced in a study of immune evolution from preneoplasia to lung adenocarcinoma. The data were produced by immunoSEQ multiplex PCR, yet TCRdb's version contains in-frame clones alone and is incomplete. Among around 21,000 clones listed, about 80% were seen once. The sequenced sample consisted of FFPE invasive lung adenocarcinoma tissue. Receptors originate from a person aged 55-75 years with lung adenocarcinoma.

This chain connects TRBV28 to TRBJ2-7, with 13 nucleotides matching TRBD2. This CDR3 has 16 residues. With 7 bases clipped from V and 2 bases from J, the junction kept 8 bases outside the gene matches. Per the germline V gene, CDR1 is MDHEN and CDR2 is SYDVKM. The CDR3 spells CASTDGLAGATYEQYF. The CDR3 DNA follows: TGTGCCAGCACGGACGGACTAGCGGGAGCCACCTACGAGCAGTACTTC.

The genes are TRBV29-1 and TRBJ2-5, with 13 bases matching TRBD2. The V segment lost 8 bases and the J segment 5 bases; nucleotides outside the gene matches: 8. The CDR3 is 14 residues long. From germline, CDR1 is SQVTM and CDR2 ANQGSEA. The CDR3 DNA is TGCAGCACCCGGACTAGCGGGAGTCAGGAGACCCAGTACTTC. Protein: CSTRTSGSQETQYF.

This clone showed up just once. V gene TRBV5-1 combines with J gene TRBJ1-1; D perhaps matches TRBD1 (6 bases). The V gene lost 5 bases and the J gene lost 1 base, with 12 bases spanning the gap. Germline V gene data show CDR1 as SGHRS and CDR2 as YFSETQ. This CDR3 has 14 amino acids. Here the CDR3 reads CASSGGPSNTEAFF. The DNA for the CDR3 is TGCGCCAGCAGTGGGGGCCCGTCGAACACTGAAGCTTTCTTT.

J is TRBJ1-1 and V is TRBV7-2; D call uncertain. V was shortened by 5 bases and J by 5 bases, with 12 bases between the two germline ends. The V gene's germline CDR1 is SGHTA and CDR2 FQGNSA. The CDR3 has 13 residues. The CDR3: CASSLLRGTEAFF. CDR3 DNA: TGTGCCAGCAGCCTCCTCAGAGGTACTGAAGCTTTCTTT. The full variable domain, completed using reference TRBV7-2 and TRBJ1-1, is GAGVSQSPSNKVTEKGKDVELRCDPISGHTALYWYRQSLGQGLEFLIYFQGNSAPDKSGLPSDRFSAERTGGSVSTLTIQRTQQEDSAVYLCASSLLRGTEAFFGQGTRLTVV.

The rearrangement joins TRBV18 to TRBJ2-2, with D hard to call. The V end lost 3 bases, the J end lost 1 base, and 12 bases lay between the germline ends. The CDR3 is 16 amino acids. Germline V gene lookup returns CDR1 KGHSH and CDR2 LQKENI. DNA for the CDR3: TGTGCCAGCTCACCTCCGGTCGAGCGGAACACCGGGGAGCTGTTTTTT. Protein: CASSPPVERNTGELFF.

The chain links TRBV7-9 to TRBJ2-1; TRBD1 or TRBD2 may be the D gene (5 bases each). CDR1 is SEHNR and CDR2 is FQNEAQ in the germline V gene (reference sequence). V shed 4 bases and J shed 0 bases, with 7 bases lying between them. The CDR3 totals 14 residues. This CDR3 is CASSWGSSYNEQFF. The CDR3 bases are TGTGCCAGCAGCTGGGGGAGCTCCTACAATGAGCAGTTCTTC.

The chain has TRBV30 and TRBJ1-3; D gene ambiguous. CDR1 and CDR2 from the germline V gene are GTSNPN and SVGIG (reference sequence). The length of the CDR3 is 14 residues. The V end was cut by 1 base, the J end by 0 bases, with 7 bases between. The CDR3 here is CAWSAISSGNTIYF. For the CDR3, the DNA is TGTGCCTGGAGTGCTATCTCCTCTGGAAACACCATATATTTT.